This T cell receptor beta chain is drawn from a study of T cell repertoires in cytomegalovirus infection (dated by TCRdb to between 2018 and 2020). Study-wide context: Because public TCR beta signatures pointed to carriage of CMV infection together with the matching HLA type, the HLA type of each donor mattered for the analysis. What the work shows at the level of the full study, not this receptor alone: The ex vivo response was dominated by HLA-C-restricted CMV-specific TCR beta clonotypes, and the single most frequent clonotype in two of eight donors was supplied by these HLA-C-restricted clonotypes. In both this cohort and an independent roughly 400-donor cohort, the cumulative frequency of public TCR beta family members distinguished carriers of CMV infection plus the relevant HLA type.

Concerning this clonotype: The clone's antigen remains unknown. No qualities accompany the bases; no much larger clone lies one base away.

Data came from an Illumina HiSeq 1500. TCRdb reanalyzed the raw reads on its own, using fastp at Q25 for trimming and MiXCR for clone calling, and kept in-frame beta chains. Each entry is one CDR3 protein sequence, shown with its most common DNA and genes. In all, the sample holds around 740,000 distinct CDR3 sequences, and approximately 40% of those were seen once. Together, the top ten hold roughly 2.9% of the sample. Per the germline V gene, MNHEY is the CDR1 and SVGAGI is the CDR2. Measured from the cysteine to the phenylalanine, the CDR3 is 13 residues long. The read is trimmed to its CDR3 DNA, 39 bases read in frame from base 1. V drops 11 bases and J drops 3 bases, leaving 17 bases in between.

The sample comprised PBMCs. This sequence uses TRBV6-5 and TRBJ2-7; there is no confident call for the D gene. The source is a human donor in good health (CMV status not recorded). Some clones in this sample may be carry-over from other donors' samples. The CDR3 region has the sequence CARSVGRNYEQYF. The DNA sequence reads TGTGCCCGCTCCGTGGGTCGCAACTACGAGCAGTACTTC.